This T cell receptor beta chain was found in a study of shared clonotypes between healthy human individuals. The study, taken as a whole, reports: A reduction in generation probabilities was seen for non-shared clonotypes relative to those shared by all four donors. The researchers took only blood, and tissue repertoires probably look different. There were few donors, and this limited the genetic and exposure-history diversity represented.

Germline CDR1 reads SGHNT; CDR2 reads YYREEE (reference sequence). Trimming shortened V by 2 bases and J by 1 base, and 9 bases separated the two germline ends. This CDR3 region has 14 residues. Regarding this clone: What it binds is unknown. The same CDR3 also results from other DNA sequences found in this sample.

The protocol was immunoSEQ multiplex PCR, while the TCRdb copy is restricted to in-frame clones and leaves out a portion. The sample yields 850,000 to 1,200,000 clones, 65% to 75% seen once. The chain links TRBV5-4 to TRBJ2-5; possible D gene TRBD1, 6 bases. Sample: memory CD4+ T cells sorted from blood. Sample subset: CD45RA-negative fraction. This clonotype was sampled from a man younger than 30 in good health. This CDR3 reads CASSFGRGQETQYF. The CDR3 DNA reads TGTGCCAGCAGCTTCGGCAGGGGCCAAGAGACCCAGTACTTC.